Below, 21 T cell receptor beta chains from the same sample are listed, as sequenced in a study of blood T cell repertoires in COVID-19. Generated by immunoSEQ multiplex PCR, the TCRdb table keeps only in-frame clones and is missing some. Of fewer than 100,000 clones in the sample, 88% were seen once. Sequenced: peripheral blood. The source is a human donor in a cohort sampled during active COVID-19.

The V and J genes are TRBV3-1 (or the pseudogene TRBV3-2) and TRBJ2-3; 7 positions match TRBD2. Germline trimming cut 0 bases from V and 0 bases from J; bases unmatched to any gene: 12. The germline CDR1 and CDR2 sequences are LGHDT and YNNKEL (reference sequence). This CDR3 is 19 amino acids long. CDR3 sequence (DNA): TGTGCCAGCAGCCAAGATTTTGGGGGGGGTTGGGTTAGCACAGATACGCAGTATTTT. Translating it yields CASSQDFGGGWVSTDTQYF.

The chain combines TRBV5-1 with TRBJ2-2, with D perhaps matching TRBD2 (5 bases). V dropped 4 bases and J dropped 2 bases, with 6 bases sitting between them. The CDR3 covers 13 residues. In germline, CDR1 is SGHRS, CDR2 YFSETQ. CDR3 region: CASSRGNTGELFF. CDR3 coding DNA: TGCGCCAGCAGCCGGGGAAACACCGGGGAGCTGTTTTTT. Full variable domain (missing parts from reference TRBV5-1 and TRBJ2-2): KAGVTQTPRYLIKTRGQQVTLSCSPISGHRSVSWYQQTPGQGLQFLFEYFSETQRNKGNFPGRFSGRQFSNSRSEMNVSTLELGDSALYLCASSRGNTGELFFGEGSRLTVL.

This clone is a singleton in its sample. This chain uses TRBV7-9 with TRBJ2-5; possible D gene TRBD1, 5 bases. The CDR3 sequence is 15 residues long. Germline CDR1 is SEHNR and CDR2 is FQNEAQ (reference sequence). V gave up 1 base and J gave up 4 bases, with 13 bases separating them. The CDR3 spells CASSLGAGLRETQYF. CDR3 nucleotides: TGTGCCAGCAGCTTAGGAGCAGGGCTGAGAGAGACCCAGTACTTC. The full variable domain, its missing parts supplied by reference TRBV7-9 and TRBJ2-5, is DTGVSQNPRHKITKRGQNVTFRCDPISEHNRLYWYRQTLGQGPEFLTYFQNEAQLEKSRLLSDRFSAERPKGSFSTLEIQRTEQGDSAMYLCASSLGAGLRETQYFGPGTRLLVL.

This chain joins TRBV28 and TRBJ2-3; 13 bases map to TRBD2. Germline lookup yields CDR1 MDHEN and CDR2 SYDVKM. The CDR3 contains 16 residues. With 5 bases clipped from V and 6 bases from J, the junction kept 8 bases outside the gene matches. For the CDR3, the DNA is TGTGCCAGCAGTCAAACTAGCGGGAGGGCCAGGGATACGCAGTATTTT. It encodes CASSQTSGRARDTQYF.

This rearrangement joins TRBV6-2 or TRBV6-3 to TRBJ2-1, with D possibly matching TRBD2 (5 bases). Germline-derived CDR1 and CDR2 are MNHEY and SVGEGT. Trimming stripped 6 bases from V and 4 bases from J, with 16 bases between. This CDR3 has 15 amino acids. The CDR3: CASSQWVGAYNEQFF. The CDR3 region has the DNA TGTGCCAGCAGCCAATGGGTGGGAGCTTACAATGAGCAGTTCTTC.

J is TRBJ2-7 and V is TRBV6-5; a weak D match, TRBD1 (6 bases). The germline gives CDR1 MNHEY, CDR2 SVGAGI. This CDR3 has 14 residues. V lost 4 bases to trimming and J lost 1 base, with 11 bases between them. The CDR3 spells CASSSLGGSYEQYF. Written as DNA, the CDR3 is TGTGCCAGCAGTTCGTTAGGGGGTTCCTACGAGCAGTACTTC.

The CDR3 bases are TGTGCCAGCAGCTTAGTGACTAGCGGGGGCTCCTACGAGCAGTACTTC. Amino acids: CASSLVTSGGSYEQYF. The V gene is TRBV11-2, the J gene TRBJ2-7; 12 nucleotides match TRBD2. Germline CDR1 is SGHAT and CDR2 is FQNNGV. J was trimmed by 0 bases and V by 1 base; bases with no gene match: 1. The length of the CDR3 is 16 residues.

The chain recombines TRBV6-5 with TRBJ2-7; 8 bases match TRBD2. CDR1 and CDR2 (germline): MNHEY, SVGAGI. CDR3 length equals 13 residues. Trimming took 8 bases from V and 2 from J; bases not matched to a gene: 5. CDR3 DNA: TGTGCCAGCGCGCCTAGCGGGCCCTACGAGCAGTACTTC. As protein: CASAPSGPYEQYF.

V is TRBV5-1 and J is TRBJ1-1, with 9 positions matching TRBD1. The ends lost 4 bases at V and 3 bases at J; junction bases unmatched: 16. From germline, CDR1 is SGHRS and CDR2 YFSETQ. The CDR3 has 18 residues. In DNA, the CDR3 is TGCGCCAGCAGCCTACTGGAAGGACAGGGGTGGGGGCACACTGAAGCTTTCTTT. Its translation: CASSLLEGQGWGHTEAFF.

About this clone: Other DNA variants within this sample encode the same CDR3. CDR3 in DNA: TGTGCCAGCAGCCCGGGACAGGGGTCCTACGAGCAGTACTTC. Its translation is CASSPGQGSYEQYF. The chain joins TRBV2 to TRBJ2-7; 10 bases line up with TRBD1. From germline, CDR1 is SNHLY and CDR2 FYNNEI. CDR3 length equals 14 residues. V dropped 6 bases and J dropped 1; count of bases not matched to a gene: 3.

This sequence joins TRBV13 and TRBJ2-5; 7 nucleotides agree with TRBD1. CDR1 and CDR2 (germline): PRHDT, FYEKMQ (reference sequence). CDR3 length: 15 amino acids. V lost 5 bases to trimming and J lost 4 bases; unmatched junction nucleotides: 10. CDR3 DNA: TGTGCCAGCAGCCCGCCTCAGGGGGAAGGAGAGACCCAGTACTTC. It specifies CASSPPQGEGETQYF.

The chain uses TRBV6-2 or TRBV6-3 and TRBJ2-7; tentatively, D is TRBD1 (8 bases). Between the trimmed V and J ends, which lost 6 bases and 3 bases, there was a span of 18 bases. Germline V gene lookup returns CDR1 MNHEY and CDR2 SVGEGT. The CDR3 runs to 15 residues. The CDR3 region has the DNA TGTGCCAGCAGATACGACAGGGGCGGGGGCTACGAGCAGTACTTC. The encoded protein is CASRYDRGGGYEQYF.

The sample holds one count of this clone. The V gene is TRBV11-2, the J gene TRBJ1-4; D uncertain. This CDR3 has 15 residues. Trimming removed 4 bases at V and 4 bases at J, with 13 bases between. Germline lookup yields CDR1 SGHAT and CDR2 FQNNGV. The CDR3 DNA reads TGTGCCAGCAGCTCGGCAGGCCGCGTTAATGAAAAACTGTTTTTT. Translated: CASSSAGRVNEKLFF.

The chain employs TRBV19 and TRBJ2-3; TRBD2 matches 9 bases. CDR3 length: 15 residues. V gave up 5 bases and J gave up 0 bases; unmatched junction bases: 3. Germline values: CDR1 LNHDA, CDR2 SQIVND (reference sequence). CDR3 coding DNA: TGTGCCAGTAGTCTAGCGGGAACTAGCACAGATACGCAGTATTTT. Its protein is CASSLAGTSTDTQYF.

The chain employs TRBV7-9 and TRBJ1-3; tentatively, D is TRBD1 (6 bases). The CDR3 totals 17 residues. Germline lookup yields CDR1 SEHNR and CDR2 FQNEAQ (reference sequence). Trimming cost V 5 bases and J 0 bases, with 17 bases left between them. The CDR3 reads CASSQNRVANSGNTIYF. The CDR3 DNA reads TGTGCCAGCAGCCAAAACAGGGTAGCGAACTCTGGAAACACCATATATTTT.

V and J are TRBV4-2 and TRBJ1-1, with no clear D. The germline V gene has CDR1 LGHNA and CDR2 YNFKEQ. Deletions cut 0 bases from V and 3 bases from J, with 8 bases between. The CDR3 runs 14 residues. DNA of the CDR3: TGTGCCAGCAGCCAAGACGCCGGGTACACTGAAGCTTTCTTT. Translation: CASSQDAGYTEAFF.

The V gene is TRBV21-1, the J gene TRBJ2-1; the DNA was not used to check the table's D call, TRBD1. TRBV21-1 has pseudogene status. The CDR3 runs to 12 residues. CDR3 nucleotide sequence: TGTGCCAGCAGCAAATGGGGTCCAGGGGAGTTCTTC. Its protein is CASSKWGPGEFF.

CDR3 coding DNA: TGCAGCGTTGAAGCGGGGGAATCCTACGAGCAGTACTTC. This encodes CSVEAGESYEQYF. The chain carries TRBV29-1 and TRBJ2-7; a weak D match, TRBD2 (6 bases). The CDR3 consists of 13 residues. Per germline, CDR1 SQVTM and CDR2 ANQGSEA. V was trimmed by 1 base and J by 1 base, leaving 8 bases between them.

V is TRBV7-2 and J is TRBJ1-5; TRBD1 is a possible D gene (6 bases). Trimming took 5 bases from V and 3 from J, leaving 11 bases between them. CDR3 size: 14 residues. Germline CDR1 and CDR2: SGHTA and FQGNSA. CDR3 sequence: CASSTHRDNQPQHF. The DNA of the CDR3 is TGTGCCAGCAGCACCCACAGGGACAATCAGCCCCAGCATTTT.

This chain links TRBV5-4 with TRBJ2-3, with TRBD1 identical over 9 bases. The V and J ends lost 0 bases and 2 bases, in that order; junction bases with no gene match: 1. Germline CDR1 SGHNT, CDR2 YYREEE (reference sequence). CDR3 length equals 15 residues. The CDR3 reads CASSLGDRATDTQYF. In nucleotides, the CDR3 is TGTGCCAGCAGCTTGGGGGACAGGGCCACAGATACGCAGTATTTT.

CDR3 sequence reads: CASSLAGVAGELFF. DNA for the CDR3: TGTGCCAGCAGCCTGGCAGGGGTGGCCGGGGAGCTGTTTTTT. The chain employs TRBV6-2 or TRBV6-3 and TRBJ2-2; a weak D match, TRBD1 (6 bases). Trimming pared 6 bases from V and 6 bases from J, leaving 14 bases between. CDR1 is MNHEY, CDR2 SVGEGT, per germline. This CDR3 contains 14 residues.